This T cell receptor beta chain comes out of a study of blood T cell repertoires in COVID-19. On the study more broadly: The United States, Italy and Spain supplied acute and convalescent COVID-19 samples. In each case, the material was cDNA or gDNA derived from T cells, B-cell-depleted T cells, or PBMCs.

V trimming: 4 bases; J trimming: 3 bases; junction bases outside the gene matches: 11. The V gene's germline CDR1 is LNHDA and CDR2 SQIVND (reference sequence). This CDR3 spans 16 amino acids. Study processing details: By means of reference gene primer amplification, nucleated cell counts were estimated. Assay used: immunoSEQ multiplex PCR; TCRdb lists only in-frame clones, some missing. V and J calls plus clone size are reproduced from that table; the DNA served to infer D and trimming. The table shows hundreds of thousands of clones, with approximately 81% occurring only once. V and J are TRBV19 and TRBJ2-7; 8 bases align to TRBD1. The receptor comes from a woman of 80 years or more with acute or convalescent COVID-19. Source material: peripheral blood. The CDR3 nucleotides are TGTGCCAGTAGTAAAATGGGACAGGAATTAATCTACGAGCAGTACTTC. Translation: CASSKMGQELIYEQYF.